These 26 T cell receptor beta chains were sequenced from one sample in a study of T cell responses to AZD1222 COVID-19 vaccine. TCRdb keeps only in-frame clones here, not all; method: immunoSEQ multiplex PCR. This sample has 75,000 to 100,000 clones, with approximately 90% found just once. This specimen consisted of peripheral blood, obtained on day 0 of AZD1222 vaccination. These receptors were taken from an adult in good health.

The rearrangement uses TRBV7-9 and TRBJ1-1; tentative D call: TRBD1 (5 bases). The CDR3 length is 16 residues. The germline CDR1 and CDR2 sequences are SEHNR and FQNEAQ (reference sequence). Trimming shortened V by 0 bases and J by 1 base, and 12 bases separated the two germline ends. This CDR3 is CASSLATGVRNTEAFF. The DNA for the CDR3 is TGTGCCAGCAGCTTAGCGACGGGGGTTCGGAACACTGAAGCTTTCTTT.

The chain couples TRBV19 to TRBJ1-2; D may be TRBD1 (6 bases). This CDR3 has 14 amino acids. Germline assignment: CDR1 LNHDA and CDR2 SQIVND (reference sequence). V shed 5 bases and J shed 4 bases, with 14 bases lying between them. The CDR3 DNA reads as TGTGCCAGTAGTTCGGGAGACAGGAGCTATGGCTACACCTTC. Translated: CASSSGDRSYGYTF.

The rearrangement joins TRBV30 to TRBJ1-5; D unclear. The CDR3 length is 14 residues. Germline V gene sequence: CDR1 GTSNPN, CDR2 SVGIG (reference sequence). V lost 1 base and J lost 2, with 9 bases in between. The CDR3 bases are TGTGCCTGGAGTGAACATCTGGGCAATCAGCCCCAGCATTTT. Protein product: CAWSEHLGNQPQHF.

In this sample, this clone turned up a few times. The chain combines TRBV25-1 with TRBJ2-1; 12 bases fit TRBD2. V lost 7 bases, J lost 6 bases, and 7 bases stayed unmatched. This CDR3 has 15 amino acids. Germline V lookup: CDR1 MGHDK, CDR2 SYGVNS. The CDR3, as DNA: TGTGCCAGCACTCCCGGGACTAGCGGGTCCAATGAGCAGTTCTTC. Protein: CASTPGTSGSNEQFF. The full variable domain, rest sourced from reference TRBV25-1 and TRBJ2-1, is EADIYQTPRYLVIGTGKKITLECSQTMGHDKMYWYQQDPGMELHLIHYSYGVNSTEKGDLSSESTVSRIRTEHFPLTLESARPSHTSQYLCASTPGTSGSNEQFFGPGTRLTVL.

The chain links TRBV4-3 to TRBJ2-1; no firm D call. The V end was cut by 0 bases, the J end by 9 bases, with 15 bases between. Germline V gene lookup returns CDR1 LGHNA and CDR2 YSLEER. The CDR3 is 15 amino acids. DNA of the CDR3: TGCGCCAGCAGCCAAGATCAGGTAGCAAAGGGTGAGCAGTTCTTC. Translating it yields CASSQDQVAKGEQFF.

V is TRBV14 and J is TRBJ2-6; D perhaps matches TRBD1 (6 bases). Germline V gene lookup returns CDR1 SGHDN and CDR2 FVKESK. The CDR3 runs 21 residues. V dropped 0 bases and J dropped 0 bases, with 21 bases sitting between them. The CDR3 sequence is CASSQDLFRPGQPSGANVLTF. In DNA, the CDR3 is TGTGCCAGCAGCCAAGATTTGTTTCGGCCGGGACAACCCTCTGGGGCCAACGTCCTGACTTTC. Using reference TRBV14 and TRBJ2-6 for the parts outside the CDR3, the full variable domain is EAGVTQFPSHSVIEKGQTVTLRCDPISGHDNLYWYRRVMGKEIKFLLHFVKESKQDESGMPNNRFLAERTGGTYSTLKVQPAELEDSGVYFCASSQDLFRPGQPSGANVLTFGAGSRLTVL.

V and J are TRBV7-8 and TRBJ2-7; TRBD2 aligns across 9 bases. J was trimmed by 2 bases and V by 4 bases; bases with no gene match: 6. CDR1 SGHVS and CDR2 FQNEAQ come from the germline V gene. This CDR3 has 15 residues. The CDR3 bases are TGTGCCAGCAGCTATGGACTAGCGAGAACCTACGAGCAGTACTTC. This codes for CASSYGLARTYEQYF.

The gene calls are TRBV14 and TRBJ1-6; TRBD1 is a possible D gene (6 bases). This CDR3 is built from 15 residues. V was cut by 4 bases and J by 9 bases, with 16 bases left in between. The germline V gene encodes CDR1 SGHDN and CDR2 FVKESK. The CDR3 region is CASSRNTGFASPLHF. DNA for the CDR3: TGTGCCAGCAGCCGCAACACAGGGTTCGCTTCACCCCTCCACTTT.

The rearrangement uses TRBV28 and TRBJ1-3; TRBD1 is a possible D gene (5 bases). The CDR3 is 15 residues long. The V gene lost 4 bases and the J gene lost 1 base, with 11 bases spanning the gap. The germline CDR1 and CDR2 sequences are MDHEN and SYDVKM. The CDR3 sequence: CASSSPGGSGNTIYF. As DNA, the CDR3 is TGTGCCAGCAGTTCCCCCGGGGGATCTGGAAACACCATATATTTT.

The gene calls are TRBV5-1 and TRBJ2-6; 7 bases map to TRBD1. J lost 1 base, V lost 3 bases, and 7 bases had no gene match. CDR1 and CDR2 from the germline V gene are SGHRS and YFSETQ. The CDR3 length is 17 residues. Here the CDR3 reads CASSSLQGVSGANVLTF. In DNA, the CDR3 is TGCGCCAGCAGCTCTCTGCAGGGGGTGTCTGGGGCCAACGTCCTGACTTTC.

The CDR3 nucleotides read TGTGCCAGCAGCCCCGGCGGAGGGGGCGGCAATCAGCCCCAGCATTTT. It translates to CASSPGGGGGNQPQHF. This chain joins TRBV9 and TRBJ1-5; TRBD1 matches at 7 bases. This CDR3 is 16 amino acids long. V lost 4 bases to trimming and J lost 2 bases; unmatched junction nucleotides: 9. The V gene's germline CDR1 is SGDLS and CDR2 YYNGEE. Full variable domain (missing parts from reference TRBV9 and TRBJ1-5): DSGVTQTPKHLITATGQRVTLRCSPRSGDLSVYWYQQSLDQGLQFLIQYYNGEERAKGNILERFSAQQFPDLHSELNLSSLELGDSALYFCASSPGGGGGNQPQHFGDGTRLSIL.

The chain is built from TRBV12-3 or TRBV12-4 and TRBJ1-1, with 8 bases that match TRBD1. The CDR3 spans 13 residues. With 5 bases clipped from V and 11 bases from J, the junction kept 10 bases outside the gene matches. The chain's CDR3 is CASSQGASSLAFF. The CDR3 region has the DNA TGTGCCAGCAGTCAGGGGGCGTCTTCGTTGGCTTTCTTT.

This clone was detected only once. The chain joins TRBV11-2 to TRBJ1-3; TRBD1 is a possible D gene (6 bases). The CDR3 extends over 11 amino acids. From germline, CDR1 is SGHAT and CDR2 FQNNGV. Between the trimmed V and J ends, which lost 4 bases and 16 bases, there was a span of 14 bases. DNA for the CDR3: TGTGCCAGCAGCTCGATGACAGGCCTCTATTTT. Its protein product is CASSSMTGLYF.

This clone showed up just once. The V and J genes are TRBV5-1 and TRBJ2-2; 8 bases align to TRBD1. The CDR3 consists of 14 residues. J gave up 7 bases and V 0 bases, and 2 bases lay outside the gene matches. Germline V gene lookup returns CDR1 SGHRS and CDR2 YFSETQ. In DNA, the CDR3 is TGCGCCAGCAGCTTGGGGACAGGGAACGGGGAGCTGTTTTTT. Residues: CASSLGTGNGELFF.

This clone was seen once. This chain joins TRBV28 and TRBJ2-7, with 8 nucleotides matching TRBD1. The CDR3 runs to 12 residues. Germline CDR1 reads MDHEN; CDR2 reads SYDVKM. Trimming cost V 8 bases and J 7 bases; bases outside gene matches: 7. CDR3 sequence: CASRDRSLEQYF. The CDR3 nucleotides read TGTGCCAGCCGGGACAGGAGTTTGGAGCAGTACTTC.

In its sample, this clone was seen once. The chain links TRBV27 to TRBJ1-6; tentative D call: TRBD1 (6 bases). Between the trimmed V and J ends, which lost 1 base and 0 bases, there was a span of 13 bases. The CDR3 runs 18 residues. Germline V gives CDR1 MNHEY, CDR2 SMNVEV (reference sequence). CDR3 sequence reads: CASSLFKGQRSYNSPLHF. The CDR3, as DNA: TGTGCCAGCAGTTTATTTAAGGGACAACGCTCCTATAATTCACCCCTCCACTTT.

The gene calls are TRBV6-2 or TRBV6-3 and TRBJ1-5; unclear D gene. Germline assignment: CDR1 MNHEY and CDR2 SVGEGT. The germline V and J ends were trimmed by 3 bases and 6 bases, with 9 bases remaining between them. This CDR3 has 13 amino acids. The CDR3 loop reads CASSYAGGQPQHF. As DNA, the CDR3 is TGTGCCAGCAGTTATGCGGGAGGTCAGCCCCAGCATTTT.

This clone was counted once. The V and J genes are TRBV6-1 and TRBJ2-7; TRBD2 agrees at 8 bases. The CDR3 totals 17 residues. The V segment lost 0 bases and the J segment 2 bases; nucleotides outside the gene matches: 9. Germline assignment: CDR1 MNHNS and CDR2 SASEGT. The CDR3, as DNA: TGTGCCAGCAGTGAAGCGTTAGCGGGAAGCACAACCTACGAGCAGTACTTC. This codes for CASSEALAGSTTYEQYF.

This chain connects TRBV4-3 to TRBJ1-2; D might be TRBD1 (6 bases). Trimming left V 5 bases short and J 4 bases short, with 11 bases between. The germline gives CDR1 LGHNA, CDR2 YSLEER. This CDR3 is 13 amino acids long. The CDR3 DNA sequence: TGCGCCAGCAGCGAACAGGGCGGCTATGGCTACACCTTC. Translated, it gives CASSEQGGYGYTF.

This chain links TRBV7-8 with TRBJ1-2; no firm D call. Deletions cut 5 bases from V and 4 bases from J, with 26 bases between. This CDR3 contains 18 residues. Germline loops: CDR1 SGHVS, CDR2 FQNEAQ. The CDR3 coding sequence is TGTGCCAGCAGCGCGATGGATGGACTGATTGGACGGACCTATGGCTACACCTTC. Protein product: CASSAMDGLIGRTYGYTF.

J is TRBJ1-3 and V is TRBV25-1, with D possibly matching TRBD1 (5 bases). This CDR3 has 14 residues. Germline V CDR1 and CDR2: MGHDK, SYGVNS. Deletions cut 4 bases from V and 1 base from J, with 8 bases between. CDR3 sequence reads: CASSVGVSGNTIYF. As DNA, the CDR3 is TGTGCCAGCAGTGTGGGGGTTTCTGGAAACACCATATATTTT.

This chain's CDR3 is CASSRQGARNPEAFF. CDR3 coding DNA: TGTGCCAGTAGTAGACAGGGGGCGCGTAACCCTGAAGCTTTCTTT. The chain carries TRBV19 and TRBJ1-1; 10 bases are a match to TRBD1. V lost 4 bases, J lost 6 bases, and 8 bases stayed unmatched. CDR1 is LNHDA, CDR2 SQIVND, per germline (reference sequence). The CDR3 covers 15 residues.

The chain combines TRBV5-1 with TRBJ1-5, with D unresolved. V gave up 0 bases and J gave up 1 base, with 11 bases separating them. Germline values: CDR1 SGHRS, CDR2 YFSETQ. This CDR3 has 16 amino acids. The DNA for the CDR3 is TGCGCCAGCAGCTTGGGGGCGGGCGGAAGCAATCAGCCCCAGCATTTT. This translates into CASSLGAGGSNQPQHF.

The J gene is TRBJ2-3, the V gene TRBV6-2 or TRBV6-3; D unclear. Germline CDR1 is MNHEY and CDR2 is SVGEGT. Trimming removed 6 bases at V and 1 base at J, with 17 bases between. The CDR3 is made up of 16 amino acids. CDR3 nucleotides: TGTGCCAGCAGCCCAGGATTGGGCAGTGGCACAGATACGCAGTATTTT. Encoded protein: CASSPGLGSGTDTQYF.

J is TRBJ1-4 and V is TRBV2; no reliable D call. Germline values: CDR1 SNHLY, CDR2 FYNNEI. The CDR3 loop spans 14 amino acids. Trimming took off 6 bases at V and 0 bases at J, with 8 bases between the two ends. The CDR3 loop reads CASSRDATNEKLFF. DNA of the CDR3: TGTGCCAGCAGCCGAGACGCAACTAATGAAAAACTGTTTTTT.

The V gene is TRBV15, the J gene TRBJ1-6; no clear D gene. Germline lookup yields CDR1 LNHNV and CDR2 YYDKDF (reference sequence). This CDR3 is built from 15 residues. Between the trimmed V and J ends, which lost 5 bases and 8 bases, there was a span of 16 bases. DNA for the CDR3: TGTGCCACCAGCCGTGGTGTGATTCGGGATTCACCCCTCCACTTT. Translating gives CATSRGVIRDSPLHF.